The 21 T cell receptor beta chains presented below share a single source sample, sequenced in a study of shared clonotypes between healthy human individuals. Profiled with immunoSEQ multiplex PCR; TCRdb holds only in-frame clones, not every one. Of 190,000 or so clones listed, 65% to 70% are singletons. Input material: memory CD4+ T cells sorted from blood. Specified subset: CD45RA-negative fraction. These receptors came from a man between 25 and 39 years old in good health.

This clone was seen a handful of times. V usage is TRBV7-3 and J usage is TRBJ2-1; D unclear. The V gene lost 6 bases and the J gene lost 9 bases, with 9 bases spanning the gap. CDR3 length: 11 residues. Germline assignment: CDR1 SGHTA and CDR2 FQGTGA. The CDR3 here is CASSLGFEQFF. CDR3 sequence (DNA): TGTGCCAGCAGTTTAGGATTTGAGCAGTTCTTC.

This clone was found many times. The chain carries TRBV5-4 and TRBJ2-7; 13 bases line up with TRBD2. The CDR3 runs 16 residues. Germline trimming cut 5 bases from V and 9 bases from J; bases unmatched to any gene: 14. Germline-derived CDR1 and CDR2 are SGHNT and YYREEE (reference sequence). CDR3 DNA: TGTGCCAGCAGTCCGGGACTAGCGGGACAAAAGTTAGCGCAGTACTTC. It translates to CASSPGLAGQKLAQYF. Full variable domain (remainder filled in from reference TRBV5-4 and TRBJ2-7): ETGVTQSPTHLIKTRGQQVTLRCSSQSGHNTVSWYQQALGQGPQFIFQYYREEENGRGNFPPRFSGLQFPNYSSELNVNALELDDSALYLCASSPGLAGQKLAQYFGPGTRLTVT.

The chain couples TRBV5-1 to TRBJ2-3, with D unclear. There are 14 residues in the CDR3. V lost 1 base, J lost 2 bases, and 8 bases lay in between. The V gene's germline CDR1 is SGHRS and CDR2 YFSETQ. The CDR3 loop reads CASSLSGATDTQYF. The DNA of the CDR3 is TGCGCCAGCAGCTTGTCGGGCGCCACAGATACGCAGTATTTT.

The genes are TRBV5-1 and TRBJ2-1; D unclear. V was trimmed by 3 bases and J by 3 bases, leaving 13 bases between them. The CDR3 is 15 residues long. Germline-derived CDR1 and CDR2 are SGHRS and YFSETQ. The CDR3 loop is CASSSSPEIYNEQFF. The CDR3 DNA sequence: TGCGCCAGCAGCTCGTCGCCGGAGATCTACAATGAGCAGTTCTTC.

This clone was recorded a few times. The chain couples TRBV5-6 to TRBJ2-1; the match to TRBD2 covers 7 bases. CDR1 SGHDT and CDR2 YYEEEE come from the germline V gene. There are 17 residues in the CDR3. Germline trimming cut 4 bases from V and 9 bases from J; bases unmatched to any gene: 19. CDR3 residues: CASSGSLVGGSRLEQFF. In nucleotides, the CDR3 is TGTGCCAGCAGCGGATCATTGGTCGGCGGGAGTCGACTTGAGCAGTTCTTC.

The rearrangement uses TRBV28 and TRBJ1-2; D is unclear. The CDR3 extends over 15 amino acids. Trimming removed 3 bases at V and 4 bases at J, with 15 bases between. CDR1 is MDHEN, CDR2 SYDVKM, per germline. CDR3 sequence (DNA): TGTGCCAGCAGTTTCCCCCCAGGCGGTACCTATGGCTACACCTTC. It codes for CASSFPPGGTYGYTF.

This chain's CDR3 is CASTRTGGSNQPQHF. CDR3 nucleotide sequence: TGTGCCAGCACCCGGACAGGGGGTAGCAATCAGCCCCAGCATTTT. The rearrangement joins TRBV27 to TRBJ1-5; 10 positions agree with TRBD1. J gave up 0 bases and V 7 bases, and 3 bases lay outside the gene matches. The CDR3 has 15 residues. CDR1 and CDR2 (germline): MNHEY, SMNVEV (reference sequence).

This rearrangement joins TRBV5-1 to TRBJ2-1, with a possible D match to TRBD1 (6 bases). The V and J ends lost 0 bases and 0 bases respectively, with 16 bases between them. The CDR3 contains 18 residues. Germline CDR1 is SGHRS and CDR2 is YFSETQ. The CDR3, as DNA: TGCGCCAGCAGCTTGGCCGAGAGGGGGATAAGCTCCTACAATGAGCAGTTCTTC. This gives the protein CASSLAERGISSYNEQFF.

This sequence joins TRBV10-3 and TRBJ2-3; 7 bases match TRBD2. The CDR3 has 15 residues. Germline loops: CDR1 ENHRY, CDR2 SYGVKD. After removal of 8 bases from V and 2 bases from J, the junction contained 10 bases not matched to a gene. Written as DNA, the CDR3 is TGTGCCATCGGCGCGGGCGGGGGATTCACAGATACGCAGTATTTT. Protein product: CAIGAGGGFTDTQYF.

This clone came up many times. The CDR3 region is CASSLEGQGETQYF. CDR3 DNA: TGCGCCAGCAGCTTGGAGGGACAGGGAGAGACCCAGTACTTC. The gene calls are TRBV5-1 and TRBJ2-5; 9 bases agree with TRBD1. Per the germline V gene, CDR1 is SGHRS and CDR2 is YFSETQ. Trimming took 0 bases from V and 4 from J; bases not matched to a gene: 1. This CDR3 spans 14 amino acids.

The chain combines TRBV6-4 with TRBJ2-7; 10 bases agree with TRBD1. V lost 4 bases to trimming and J lost 3 bases; unmatched junction nucleotides: 6. The germline CDR1 and CDR2 sequences are MRHNA and SNTAGT. This CDR3 comprises 15 residues. CDR3 bases: TGTGCCAGCAGTGGCTGGGACAGGGGAGGCTACGAGCAGTACTTC. It yields the protein CASSGWDRGGYEQYF.

The chain combines TRBV28 with TRBJ2-1; a possible D gene is TRBD2 (7 bases). Germline V gives CDR1 MDHEN, CDR2 SYDVKM. The CDR3 consists of 11 residues. V lost 6 bases to trimming and J lost 13 bases, with 13 bases between them. The CDR3 region has the DNA TGTGCCAGCAGAGGGGGGGAGAGACAGTTCTTC. Protein: CASRGGERQFF.

The V call is TRBV11-2, the J call TRBJ2-1, with TRBD2 matching over 12 bases. With V trimmed by 4 bases and J by 9 bases, 19 bases remained unmatched. This CDR3 is 19 amino acids long. In germline, CDR1 is SGHAT, CDR2 FQNNGV. CDR3 residues: CASSSLRMTSGSLRGEQFF. For the CDR3, the DNA is TGTGCCAGCAGCTCGCTCCGTATGACTAGCGGGAGCTTACGGGGTGAGCAGTTCTTC. Filled out from reference TRBV11-2 and TRBJ2-1, the complete variable domain reads EAGVAQSPRYKIIEKRQSVAFWCNPISGHATLYWYQQILGQGPKLLIQFQNNGVVDDSQLPKDRFSAERLKGVDSTLKIQPAKLEDSAVYLCASSSLRMTSGSLRGEQFFGPGTRLTVL.

This chain uses TRBV19 with TRBJ2-7, with a tentative D call TRBD1 (5 bases). Germline CDR1 reads LNHDA; CDR2 reads SQIVND (reference sequence). Trimming removed 9 bases at V and 0 bases at J, with 15 bases between. The CDR3 runs 14 residues. CDR3 region: CASSRARSSYEQYF. The CDR3 nucleotides read TGTGCCAGCTCCAGGGCGAGGAGCTCCTACGAGCAGTACTTC.

This chain uses TRBV5-1 with TRBJ2-5, with 11 bases lining up with TRBD2. The V gene end was trimmed by 4 bases and the J gene end by 2 bases; junction bases not matched to a gene: 7. Germline loops: CDR1 SGHRS, CDR2 YFSETQ. The CDR3 sequence is 16 residues long. CDR3 in amino acids: CASSALLAGVQETQYF. CDR3 DNA: TGCGCCAGCAGCGCCCTACTAGCGGGAGTGCAAGAGACCCAGTACTTC.

V usage is TRBV4-1 and J usage is TRBJ2-1; unclear D gene. The CDR3 is 12 residues long. Trimming removed 3 bases at V and 5 bases at J, with 5 bases between. Germline assignment: CDR1 MGHRA and CDR2 YSYEKL. The CDR3 region is CASSHENNEQFF. CDR3 DNA: TGCGCCAGCAGCCACGAAAACAATGAGCAGTTCTTC.

The chain carries TRBV18 and TRBJ1-2; 8 bases agree with TRBD1. The length of the CDR3 is 15 residues. Germline V gene lookup returns CDR1 KGHSH and CDR2 LQKENI. The V segment lost 2 bases and the J segment 0 bases; nucleotides outside the gene matches: 2. This CDR3 is CASSPGQGPNYGYTF. In nucleotides, the CDR3 is TGTGCCAGCTCACCAGGACAGGGCCCTAACTATGGCTACACCTTC. The full variable domain, in which reference TRBV18 and TRBJ1-2 provide the parts outside the CDR3, is NAGVMQNPRHLVRRRGQEARLRCSPMKGHSHVYWYRQLPEEGLKFMVYLQKENIIDESGMPKERFSAEFPKEGPSILRIQQVVRGDSAAYFCASSPGQGPNYGYTFGSGTRLTVV.

This sequence joins TRBV19 and TRBJ1-1; D remains unclear. The CDR3 is 16 amino acids. Germline-derived CDR1 and CDR2 are LNHDA and SQIVND (reference sequence). Trimming stripped 3 bases from V and 0 bases from J, with 14 bases between. CDR3 nucleotide sequence: TGTGCCAGTAGTATTGCGCAAACCGTCCTGAACACTGAAGCTTTCTTT. Protein sequence: CASSIAQTVLNTEAFF.

This chain joins TRBV11-2 and TRBJ2-2; 9 bases map to TRBD1. Per germline, CDR1 SGHAT and CDR2 FQNNGV. J was trimmed by 3 bases and V by 4 bases; bases with no gene match: 3. The CDR3 runs 15 residues. This CDR3 reads CASSSGTGYTGELFF. Here the CDR3 DNA reads TGTGCCAGCAGCTCAGGGACAGGGTACACCGGGGAGCTGTTTTTT.

This clone has a handful of counts. The chain is built from TRBV29-1 and TRBJ2-5, with D maybe TRBD1 (5 bases). There are 15 residues in the CDR3. Trimming took off 3 bases at V and 5 bases at J, with 19 bases between the two ends. Germline lookup yields CDR1 SQVTM and CDR2 ANQGSEA. The CDR3 coding sequence is TGCAGCGTTGACCCACATCTCAGGGTTGGCGAGACCCAGTACTTC. This encodes CSVDPHLRVGETQYF.

The V gene is TRBV7-8, the J gene TRBJ2-1; D ambiguous. Germline values: CDR1 SGHVS, CDR2 FQNEAQ. Trimming took 3 bases from V and 1 from J, leaving 7 bases between them. The CDR3 is 14 amino acids. The CDR3, as DNA: TGTGCCAGCAGCTTTTTGATTTCCTACAATGAGCAGTTCTTC. This codes for CASSFLISYNEQFF.